The 6 T cell receptor beta chains given below trace back to one sample, sequenced in a study of T cells in Graves' hyperthyroidism and ophthalmopathy. The investigators amplified TCR beta CDR3 regions from RNA transcripts. The study used the HTBI primer set for a first-round RT-PCR of the TCR CDR3. TCRdb called the multiplex PCR reads again in MiXCR, with one record for every CDR3 protein. The sample records hundreds of thousands of distinct CDR3 sequences, over 15% being singletons. Sequencing was carried out using blood. Source of these receptors: a woman aged 60-75 years with Graves' ophthalmopathy.

CDR3 amino acids: CSVEDRGGPYEQYF. As DNA, the CDR3 is TGCAGCGTTGAAGATCGTGGGGGACCCTACGAGCAGTACTTC. V is TRBV29-1 and J is TRBJ2-7, with D perhaps given as TRBD1 or TRBD2 (5 bases each). Germline V gene data show CDR1 as SQVTM and CDR2 as ANQGSEA. The V gene lost 0 bases and the J gene lost 2 bases, with 11 bases spanning the gap. CDR3 length: 14 residues.

This clonotype was observed a single time. The chain has TRBV4-2 and TRBJ1-6; D gene uncertain. Germline CDR1 is LGHNA and CDR2 is YNFKEQ. The CDR3 totals 16 residues. Deletions cut 0 bases from V and 4 bases from J, with 10 bases between. This CDR3 reads CASSQDVQKYNSPLHF. CDR3 DNA sequence: TGTGCCAGCAGCCAAGATGTTCAGAAATATAATTCACCCCTCCACTTT.

Notes on this clonotype: At one boundary the junction diverges from the germline segment, which might be a read error. The V call is TRBV19, the J call TRBJ1-5; D not certain. The germline CDR1 and CDR2 sequences are LNHDA and SQIVND (reference sequence). The CDR3 contains 13 residues. The CDR3 bases are TGTGCCAGTCGATCTGAGCGCAATCAGTCCCAGCATTTT. Translated, it gives CASRSERNQSQHF.

The chain combines TRBV7-9 with TRBJ1-4; 9 bases agree with TRBD1. Germline-derived CDR1 and CDR2 are SEHNR and FQNEAQ (reference sequence). This CDR3 contains 19 residues. The J segment lost 8 bases and the V segment lost 1 base, leaving 17 bases of the junction unmatched. The CDR3, as DNA: TGTGCCAGCAGCTTAGATCTGGCGGTGGGGACAGGGTTCGGCGAAAAACTGTTTTTT. Amino acid sequence: CASSLDLAVGTGFGEKLFF.

The J gene is TRBJ2-5, the V gene TRBV20-1, with 12 bases matching TRBD2. V lost 5 bases to trimming and J lost 1 base; unmatched junction nucleotides: 8. The CDR3 extends over 16 amino acids. CDR1 is DFQATT, CDR2 SNEGSKA, per germline (reference sequence). CDR3 residues: CSAVTSGRIFQETQYF. In DNA form, the CDR3 reads TGCAGTGCTGTAACTAGCGGGAGGATCTTCCAAGAGACCCAGTACTTC.

Note on this clonotype: This may be a read error: a much more frequent sequence differs by one nucleotide. The chain has TRBV28 and TRBJ1-2, with D perhaps matching TRBD1 (5 bases). CDR3 length: 13 amino acids. CDR1 and CDR2 from the germline V gene are MDHEN and SYDVKM. The CDR3 protein is CASRLGAARGYTF. In DNA, the CDR3 is TGTGCCAGCCGTTTAGGGGCTGCCAGGGGCTACACCTTC.